This is a list of T cell receptor beta chains from one sample in a study of early T cells in non-severe SARS-CoV-2 infection. TCRdb passed the 5' RACE reads through MiXCR, listing each CDR3 protein once. The sample yields approximately 76,000 distinct CDR3 sequences, about an eighth seen once. Specimen: whole blood. These receptors all come from an adult who was a healthcare worker with PCR-confirmed SARS-CoV-2 infection or an uninfected control (not recorded which). The CDR3 runs from the conserved cysteine through the conserved F or W. The order of the fields is D gene, clone size, J gene, V gene, CDR3 DNA, CDR3 protein. D genes are given only for firm matches. Clone size, where shown, is once, few, many, or a class for clones that have expanded.

.,few,TRBJ1-5,TRBV2,TGTGCCAGCAGTGAAAATGGGGGTCAGCCCCAGCATTTT,CASSENGGQPQHF
.,many,TRBJ1-1,TRBV24-1,TGTGCCACCAGAAACTTCCGCTTGAACACTGAAGCTTTCTTT,CATRNFRLNTEAFF
.,few,TRBJ1-2,TRBV9,TGTGCCAGCAGCGTAGAGGAGACGTACGGGGCCTCGTACTATGGCTACACCTTC,CASSVEETYGASYYGYTF
.,.,TRBJ1-1,TRBV10-3,TGTGCCATCAGTGAGGGATGGGAAGCTTTCTTT,CAISEGWEAFF
.,few,TRBJ1-1,TRBV29-1,TGCAGCGTGACGAACACTGAAGCTTTCTTT,CSVTNTEAFF
.,.,TRBJ1-2,TRBV19,TGTGCCAGTAGTACCCGGGACATATCTTCCTATGGCTACACCTTC,CASSTRDISSYGYTF
.,many,TRBJ1-1,TRBV28,TGTGCCAGCAGTTTACCAGGGCTGAACACTGAAGCTTTCTTT,CASSLPGLNTEAFF
TRBD1,.,TRBJ1-1,TRBV7-9,TGTGCCAGCAGCTCACCTCCCGGGACAGGGGACACTGAAGCTTTCTTT,CASSSPPGTGDTEAFF
.,.,TRBJ1-4,TRBV5-1,TGCGCCAGCAGCCCCGGGACGCAAAATGAAAAACTGTTTTTT,CASSPGTQNEKLFF
.,few,TRBJ2-4,TRBV25-1,TGTGCCAGCAGTGAATATTGGGGGACCAAAAACATTCAGTACTTC,CASSEYWGTKNIQYF
.,.,TRBJ1-1,TRBV29-1,TGCAGCGTCATAGGCAGTTTCAAAGCTTTCTTT,CSVIGSFKAFF
.,.,TRBJ1-2,TRBV11-2,TGTGCCAGCAGCTTAAATCAGGGTGCGGTCTATGGCTACACCTTC,CASSLNQGAVYGYTF
.,few,TRBJ2-7,TRBV29-1,TGCAGCGCCGCGGGGTTCGGAGTCGGGGCCTACTACGAGCAGTACTTC,CSAAGFGVGAYYEQYF
.,few,TRBJ1-2,TRBV7-8,TGTGCCAGCAGCCCGATGACCCCGACGAGGGGCTACACCTTC,CASSPMTPTRGYTF
.,many,TRBJ2-1,TRBV11-3,TGTGCCAGCAGTCCCGGGAGCTCCTACAATGAGCAGTTCTTC,CASSPGSSYNEQFF
.,.,TRBJ1-6,TRBV9,TGTGCCAGCAGCTCCCTCGGTGGTCAGCCGACCAGTAATTCACCCCTCCACTTT,CASSSLGGQPTSNSPLHF
.,.,TRBJ2-7,TRBV29-1,TGCAGCGTTGTTGTTAGCGGACGCTACGAGCAGTACTTC,CSVVVSGRYEQYF
.,few,TRBJ2-5,TRBV29-1,TGCAGCGTTGGGGAAGAGACCCAGTACTTC,CSVGEETQYF
.,.,TRBJ1-5,TRBV10-3,TGTGCCATCAGTGATAGGACCGACGCAGACCCCCAGCATTTT,CAISDRTDADPQHF
TRBD1,many,TRBJ1-5,TRBV5-6,TGTGCCAGCAGCTTGAGGGGGCTAGGGGACAATCAGCCCCAGCATTTT,CASSLRGLGDNQPQHF
TRBD2,many,TRBJ2-5,TRBV7-2,TGTGCCAGCAGCGCACACCCCACCGGGGGGGCTCGAGAGACCCAGTACTTC,CASSAHPTGGARETQYF
.,.,TRBJ1-5,TRBV28,TGTGCCAGCAATTTAGGGAGTAGGGGGAATCAGCCCCAGCATTTT,CASNLGSRGNQPQHF
TRBD1,few,TRBJ2-7,TRBV12-3/TRBV12-4,TGTGCCAGCAGTCCCCGGGACAGGGGGAACGAGCAGTACTTC,CASSPRDRGNEQYF